This T cell receptor beta chain was sequenced in a study of regulatory T cells in long-lasting Graves disease. Between the trimmed V and J ends, which lost 1 base and 3 bases, there was a span of 7 bases. The V gene's germline CDR1 is SGHAT and CDR2 FQNNGV. The CDR3 is 13 residues long. This clonotype has a count of ten or more. Its antigen is currently unknown. Study-wide findings and caveats: Favored gene segments in persistent disease were TRBV28, TRBJ1-2 and TRBJ2-5.

Sequencing libraries for TCR beta were prepared with iRepertoire HTBI primers and Arm-PCR of CDR3 regions. TCRdb re-derived calls from the multiplex PCR reads in MiXCR, one entry per CDR3 protein. This sample carries hundreds of thousands of distinct CDR3 sequences, around 21% of them seen once, and the ten largest clones take under 9%. This sample's time point: persistent/refractory GD, antithyroid drugs over 5 years with positive TRAb. The TCR library was prepared using RNA isolated from PBMCs. The specimen was peripheral blood mononuclear cells (PBMCs), collected when the disease was refractory, from a patient treated with antithyroid drugs. The clonotype originates from a female donor with Graves disease. This chain connects TRBV11-2 to TRBJ2-7; TRBD2 might be the D (6 bases). The CDR3, as DNA: TGTGCCAGCAGCTTAGGGGACTTCTACGAGCAGTACTTC. Its protein is CASSLGDFYEQYF.